This TCR beta chain was retrieved from a study of response to subunit inactivated influenza vaccine. Notes on the study in general: Each seasonal influenza vaccination, the authors suggested, recruits few new T cells.

Note on this clonotype: Its matching antigen is unknown.

This CDR3 region has 15 residues. Germline V gives CDR1 SGHRS, CDR2 YFSETQ. The V and J ends lost 6 bases and 3 bases, in that order; junction bases with no gene match: 10. TCRdb fed the RT-PCR reads into MiXCR, producing one record per CDR3 protein. The table shows 150,000 or so distinct CDR3 sequences, with roughly a tenth occurring only once. The TCR sequence derives from a man aged 45-65 years who received an inactivated influenza vaccine. V is TRBV5-1 and J is TRBJ2-3, with 7 bases aligning to TRBD1. The material was non-naive T cells sorted from PBMCs, obtained about 40 days after vaccination. The CDR3 nucleotides are TGCGCCAGCACCTATAGACAGGGTAGTACAGATACGCAGTATTTT. It encodes CASTYRQGSTDTQYF. The whole variable domain, filled in from reference TRBV5-1 and TRBJ2-3, reads KAGVTQTPRYLIKTRGQQVTLSCSPISGHRSVSWYQQTPGQGLQFLFEYFSETQRNKGNFPGRFSGRQFSNSRSEMNVSTLELGDSALYLCASTYRQGSTDTQYFGPGTRLTVL.